These 29 T cell receptor beta chains came from one sample sequenced in a study of T cell responses to AZD1222 COVID-19 vaccine. TCRdb keeps only in-frame clones here, not all; method: immunoSEQ multiplex PCR. The sample consists of approximately 150,000 clones, under 95% of them appearing once. The material was peripheral blood, obtained 28 days after the second AZD1222 dose. The origin of the receptors is an adult who received the AZD1222 COVID-19 vaccine.

The V call is TRBV6-2 or TRBV6-3, the J call TRBJ2-1, with D possibly matching TRBD2 (6 bases). Germline CDR1 reads MNHEY; CDR2 reads SVGEGT. The CDR3 runs to 18 residues. Trimming took 0 bases from V and 3 from J, leaving 18 bases between them. CDR3 protein: CASSYSRTKPGDYNEQFF. CDR3 in DNA: TGTGCCAGCAGTTACTCGAGGACTAAACCGGGCGACTACAATGAGCAGTTCTTC.

The rearrangement links TRBV9 to TRBJ1-3; the D is unclear. Trimming removed 3 bases from V and 0 bases from J, with 19 bases in between. This CDR3 is built from 18 residues. The germline CDR1 and CDR2 sequences are SGDLS and YYNGEE. CDR3 sequence reads: CASSAHGQVMDSGNTIYF. In DNA form, the CDR3 reads TGTGCCAGCAGCGCCCACGGTCAGGTGATGGACTCTGGAAACACCATATATTTT.

The chain is built from TRBV27 and TRBJ2-7, with D maybe TRBD2 (6 bases). Trimming took off 5 bases at V and 7 bases at J, with 18 bases between the two ends. This CDR3 comprises 14 residues. Germline V gene lookup returns CDR1 MNHEY and CDR2 SMNVEV (reference sequence). CDR3 coding DNA: TGTGCCAGCAGTACGTCCGGGACTCCCAAGGAGCAGTACTTC. Its protein product is CASSTSGTPKEQYF.

The chain couples TRBV9 to TRBJ2-2; 10 bases agree with TRBD2. The CDR3 runs 15 residues. The J segment lost 6 bases and the V segment lost 0 bases, leaving 2 bases of the junction unmatched. Germline V lookup: CDR1 SGDLS, CDR2 YYNGEE. CDR3 DNA: TGTGCCAGCAGCGTAGTTAGCGGGAGGTCCGGGGAGCTGTTTTTT. This encodes CASSVVSGRSGELFF.

V is TRBV28 and J is TRBJ1-1; D might be TRBD1 (5 bases). CDR1 and CDR2 from the germline V gene are MDHEN and SYDVKM. The CDR3 is 12 amino acids. Trimming shortened V by 10 bases and J by 4 bases, and 13 bases separated the two germline ends. The CDR3 here is CATSKRGTEAFF. In nucleotides, the CDR3 is TGTGCCACATCCAAGAGGGGCACTGAAGCTTTCTTT. The whole variable domain, remainder taken from reference TRBV28 and TRBJ1-1, is DVKVTQSSRYLVKRTGEKVFLECVQDMDHENMFWYRQDPGLGLRLIYFSYDVKMKEKGDIPEGYSVSREKKERFSLILESASTNQTSMYLCATSKRGTEAFFGQGTRLTVV.

The chain joins TRBV27 to TRBJ1-1, with D possibly being TRBD1 (5 bases). The germline gives CDR1 MNHEY, CDR2 SMNVEV (reference sequence). Trimming took 7 bases from V and 2 from J, leaving 20 bases between them. The CDR3 runs 16 residues. This chain's CDR3 is CASTPSFGGLNTEAFF. CDR3 DNA sequence: TGTGCCAGCACCCCCTCGTTCGGGGGACTTAACACTGAAGCTTTCTTT.

This chain joins TRBV6-1 and TRBJ1-1; 12 bases match TRBD1. Germline values: CDR1 MNHNS, CDR2 SASEGT. Trimming at V came to 5 bases and at J to 0 bases, leaving 10 bases not matched to a gene. CDR3 length: 18 residues. DNA for the CDR3: TGTGCCAGCAGTAAAGGCCCCGGGACAGGGGGCCTGAACACTGAAGCTTTCTTT. It specifies CASSKGPGTGGLNTEAFF.

The rearrangement uses TRBV6-2 or TRBV6-3 and TRBJ2-7; 7 nucleotides agree with TRBD2. The CDR3 is 19 residues long. V shed 2 bases, J shed 3 bases, and the junction held 19 bases outside the gene matches. Germline CDR1 is MNHEY and CDR2 is SVGEGT. CDR3 coding DNA: TGTGCCAGCAGTTACACCCCACAGGCCCCTAGCGGCCGGGGCTACGAGCAGTACTTC. Translation gives CASSYTPQAPSGRGYEQYF.

The chain links TRBV7-9 to TRBJ2-3; no clear D gene. V was trimmed by 4 bases and J by 5 bases, leaving 13 bases between them. CDR1 is SEHNR, CDR2 FQNEAQ, per germline (reference sequence). CDR3 length equals 14 residues. The CDR3 nucleotides are TGTGCCAGCAGCTCCCCCCAACAAGTAGATACGCAGTATTTT. It codes for CASSSPQQVDTQYF.

The V and J genes are TRBV7-9 and TRBJ1-2; D gene ambiguous. CDR3 size: 13 residues. From germline, CDR1 is SEHNR and CDR2 FQNEAQ (reference sequence). Trimming removed 3 bases at V and 2 bases at J, with 7 bases between. Written as DNA, the CDR3 is TGTGCCAGCAGCTTTGCGTCGAACTATGGCTACACCTTC. It is translated as CASSFASNYGYTF.

The chain carries TRBV7-6 and TRBJ1-4; D is perhaps TRBD1 (6 bases). From germline, CDR1 is SGHVS and CDR2 FNYEAQ. The CDR3 is 17 residues long. V was trimmed by 7 bases and J by 7 bases, leaving 25 bases between them. The DNA of the CDR3 is TGTGCCAGCACTCGAAGAGGGAGGGGGGTTGCGAGTGAAAAACTGTTTTTT. Amino acids: CASTRRGRGVASEKLFF.

V usage is TRBV19 and J usage is TRBJ2-3; D not certain. Germline V CDR1 and CDR2: LNHDA, SQIVND (reference sequence). CDR3 size: 14 residues. V gave up 8 bases and J gave up 3 bases, with 15 bases separating them. The CDR3 protein is CASAPLVATDTQYF. CDR3 sequence (DNA): TGTGCCAGTGCCCCCCTGGTGGCAACAGATACGCAGTATTTT.

The chain recombines TRBV14 with TRBJ1-6; no clear D gene. The V gene lost 2 bases and the J gene lost 3 bases, with 11 bases spanning the gap. Germline V gene lookup returns CDR1 SGHDN and CDR2 FVKESK. CDR3 length: 16 amino acids. CDR3 sequence reads: CASSQTISYYNSPLHF. CDR3 DNA: TGTGCCAGCAGCCAAACGATAAGCTACTATAATTCACCCCTCCACTTT.

This chain links TRBV7-9 with TRBJ2-7, with D perhaps matching TRBD2 (5 bases). CDR3 length: 11 amino acids. CDR1 is SEHNR, CDR2 FQNEAQ, per germline (reference sequence). The V end lost 5 bases, the J end lost 7 bases, and 9 bases lay between the germline ends. The CDR3 nucleotides read TGTGCCAGCAGCGCCTCGGGGGAGCAGTACTTC. This codes for CASSASGEQYF.

The chain joins TRBV5-1 to TRBJ1-2; weak D call: TRBD1 (5 bases). CDR3 length: 14 residues. Trimming took off 0 bases at V and 2 bases at J, with 8 bases between the two ends. Germline V CDR1 and CDR2: SGHRS, YFSETQ. Here the CDR3 reads CASSLEGRNYGYTF. CDR3 nucleotide sequence: TGCGCCAGCAGCTTGGAGGGACGGAACTATGGCTACACCTTC.

The chain recombines TRBV27 with TRBJ2-5; D is perhaps TRBD2 (6 bases). CDR1 and CDR2 from the germline V gene are MNHEY and SMNVEV (reference sequence). V lost 6 bases and J lost 5, with 19 bases in between. This CDR3 contains 15 residues. The CDR3 DNA reads as TGTGCCAGCAGGCGGATGATGCGGGATGGGGAGACCCAGTACTTC. Residues: CASRRMMRDGETQYF.

This rearrangement joins TRBV27 to TRBJ2-5; TRBD2 matches at 7 bases. Germline CDR1 reads MNHEY; CDR2 reads SMNVEV (reference sequence). The V segment lost 1 base and the J segment 5 bases; nucleotides outside the gene matches: 4. This CDR3 region has 14 residues. The CDR3 bases are TGTGCCAGCAGTTTATTCTCGGGAGGCGAGACCCAGTACTTC. Its translation: CASSLFSGGETQYF.

The DNA of the CDR3 is TGTGCCAGCATTGCCGGGACAGGGTCCCATGGCTACACCTTC. Its protein product is CASIAGTGSHGYTF. The chain couples TRBV6-5 to TRBJ1-2, with 9 bases lining up with TRBD1. Germline CDR1 MNHEY, CDR2 SVGAGI. The V gene end was trimmed by 7 bases and the J gene end by 6 bases; junction bases not matched to a gene: 9. The CDR3 has 14 amino acids.

The rearrangement joins TRBV11-3 to TRBJ2-1; D remains unclear. V lost 5 bases to trimming and J lost 6 bases, with 11 bases between them. The CDR3 runs 13 residues. Germline V gene lookup returns CDR1 SGHNT and CDR2 YENEEA. The CDR3 region has the DNA TGTGCCAGCAGCCCCCGACACGTCAATGAGCAGTTCTTC. Its translation is CASSPRHVNEQFF.

The gene calls are TRBV28 and TRBJ1-2, with 7 bases identical to TRBD1. Germline trimming cut 5 bases from V and 5 bases from J; bases unmatched to any gene: 11. The CDR3 contains 15 residues. Germline V gene lookup returns CDR1 MDHEN and CDR2 SYDVKM. CDR3 nucleotide sequence: TGTGCCAGCAGTCCCAGGACAGGATCGGAATATGGCTACACCTTC. Its protein is CASSPRTGSEYGYTF.

The chain links TRBV6-5 to TRBJ1-1; 7 positions match TRBD1. CDR1 is MNHEY, CDR2 SVGAGI, per germline. There are 14 residues in the CDR3. V gave up 7 bases and J gave up 4 bases; unmatched junction bases: 9. CDR3 loop: CASIRGGGGTEAFF. For the CDR3, the DNA is TGTGCCAGCATCAGAGGGGGCGGGGGCACTGAAGCTTTCTTT.

The chain links TRBV11-1 to TRBJ2-7; 12 bases match TRBD2. Germline loops: CDR1 SGHAT, CDR2 FQDESV (reference sequence). The V and J ends lost 5 bases and 6 bases, in that order; junction bases with no gene match: 11. The CDR3 spans 16 residues. The CDR3 DNA reads as TGTGCCAGCAGCGCGCCTGGACTAGCGGGAACTACCGAGCAGTACTTC. It yields the protein CASSAPGLAGTTEQYF. Based on the CDR3 plus reference TRBV11-1 and TRBJ2-7, the full variable domain is EAEVAQSPRYKITEKSQAVAFWCDPISGHATLYWYRQILGQGPELLVQFQDESVVDDSQLPKDRFSAERLKGVDSTLKIQPAELGDSAMYLCASSAPGLAGTTEQYFGPGTRLTVT.

This CDR3 reads CASSQSPGSSYEQYF. The CDR3 bases are TGCGCCAGCAGTCAATCGCCAGGAAGCTCCTACGAGCAGTACTTC. The V call is TRBV23-1, the J call TRBJ2-7, with unresolved D. TRBV23-1 is flagged as an ORF with uncertain function. This CDR3 is 15 amino acids long. Between the trimmed V and J ends, which lost 0 bases and 0 bases, there was a span of 9 bases.

The chain combines TRBV5-1 with TRBJ2-3; D not resolved. V gave up 4 bases and J gave up 2 bases, with 2 bases separating them. Germline V gives CDR1 SGHRS, CDR2 YFSETQ. The CDR3 totals 11 residues. CDR3 bases: TGCGCCAGCAGCCTCACAGATACGCAGTATTTT. It is translated as CASSLTDTQYF.

CDR3 sequence: CASSPILIRQETQYF. CDR3 nucleotides: TGTGCCAGCAGCCCCATACTGATTAGACAAGAGACCCAGTACTTC. The chain employs TRBV11-1 and TRBJ2-5; D unresolved. This CDR3 comprises 15 residues. Trimming removed 5 bases at V and 2 bases at J, with 15 bases between. Germline CDR1 reads SGHAT; CDR2 reads FQDESV (reference sequence). The full variable domain, rest sourced from reference TRBV11-1 and TRBJ2-5, is EAEVAQSPRYKITEKSQAVAFWCDPISGHATLYWYRQILGQGPELLVQFQDESVVDDSQLPKDRFSAERLKGVDSTLKIQPAELGDSAMYLCASSPILIRQETQYFGPGTRLLVL.

The chain is built from TRBV4-3 and TRBJ1-1; D is uncertain. The CDR3 length is 14 residues. Germline V gene lookup returns CDR1 LGHNA and CDR2 YSLEER. Trimming stripped 5 bases from V and 1 base from J, with 11 bases between. Written as DNA, the CDR3 is TGCGCCAGCAGCAATGCCGGGAGGAACACTGAAGCTTTCTTT. It specifies CASSNAGRNTEAFF.

This chain connects TRBV27 to TRBJ2-6; TRBD1 aligns across 10 bases. After removal of 4 bases from V and 3 bases from J, the junction contained 3 bases not matched to a gene. Germline V gives CDR1 MNHEY, CDR2 SMNVEV (reference sequence). The CDR3 extends over 16 amino acids. In nucleotides, the CDR3 is TGTGCCAGCAGTTCTCGGGACAGGGGTGGGGCCAACGTCCTGACTTTC. It is translated as CASSSRDRGGANVLTF.

V gene TRBV3-1 (or the pseudogene TRBV3-2) combines with J gene TRBJ2-1, with TRBD2 matching 14 bases. Germline loops: CDR1 LGHDT, CDR2 YNNKEL (reference sequence). V trimming: 3 bases; J trimming: 10 bases; junction bases outside the gene matches: 5. The CDR3 is 15 residues long. This CDR3 is CASSHGLAGGGEQFF. The CDR3 nucleotides are TGTGCCAGCAGCCATGGACTAGCGGGGGGTGGGGAGCAGTTCTTC.

The chain couples TRBV24-1 to TRBJ2-5; D gene unclear. CDR1 is KGHDR and CDR2 is SFDVKD in the germline V gene. V was clipped by 3 bases and J by 1 base, with 14 bases between them. The CDR3 has 16 residues. The CDR3 nucleotides are TGTGCCACCAGTGATCCGAGGCAACCTTCCCAAGAGACCCAGTACTTC. Protein: CATSDPRQPSQETQYF.